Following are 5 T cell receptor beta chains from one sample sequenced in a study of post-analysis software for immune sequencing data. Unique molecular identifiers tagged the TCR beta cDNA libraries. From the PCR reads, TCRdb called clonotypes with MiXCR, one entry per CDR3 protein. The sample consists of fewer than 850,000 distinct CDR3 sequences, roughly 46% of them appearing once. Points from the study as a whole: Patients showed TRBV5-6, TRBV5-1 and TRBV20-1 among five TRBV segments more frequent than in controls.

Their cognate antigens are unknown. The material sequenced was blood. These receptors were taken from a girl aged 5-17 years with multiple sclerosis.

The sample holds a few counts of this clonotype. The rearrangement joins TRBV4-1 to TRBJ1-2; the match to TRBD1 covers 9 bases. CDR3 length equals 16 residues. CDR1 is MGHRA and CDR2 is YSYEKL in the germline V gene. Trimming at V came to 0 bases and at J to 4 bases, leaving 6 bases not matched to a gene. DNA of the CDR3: TGCGCCAGCAGCCAAGATCCCCCGACAGGGGGCTATGGCTACACCTTC. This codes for CASSQDPPTGGYGYTF.

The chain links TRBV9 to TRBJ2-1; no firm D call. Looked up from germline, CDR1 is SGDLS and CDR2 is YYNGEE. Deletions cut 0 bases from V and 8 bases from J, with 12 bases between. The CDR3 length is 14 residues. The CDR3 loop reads CASSVGMDPHEQFF. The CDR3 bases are TGTGCCAGCAGCGTAGGCATGGACCCCCATGAGCAGTTCTTC.

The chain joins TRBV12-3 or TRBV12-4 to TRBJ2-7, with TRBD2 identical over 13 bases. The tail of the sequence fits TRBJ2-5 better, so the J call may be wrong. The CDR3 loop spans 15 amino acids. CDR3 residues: CASSSRTSGSGTQYF. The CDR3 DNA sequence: TGTGCCAGCAGTTCCCGGACTAGCGGGAGTGGGACCCAGTACTTC.

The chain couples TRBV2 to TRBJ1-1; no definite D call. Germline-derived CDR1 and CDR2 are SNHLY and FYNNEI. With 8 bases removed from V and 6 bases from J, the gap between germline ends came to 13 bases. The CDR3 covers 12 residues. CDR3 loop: CASLGGEAEAFF. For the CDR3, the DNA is TGTGCCAGCCTAGGTGGGGAGGCTGAAGCTTTCTTT.

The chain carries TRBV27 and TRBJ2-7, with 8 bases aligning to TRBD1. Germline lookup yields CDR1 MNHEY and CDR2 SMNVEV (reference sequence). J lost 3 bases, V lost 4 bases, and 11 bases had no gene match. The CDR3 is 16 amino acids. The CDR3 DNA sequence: TGTGCCAGCAGTTCCGACAGGGGACCAAAATACTACGAGCAGTACTTC. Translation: CASSSDRGPKYYEQYF.